These T cell receptor beta chains were read from a single sample in a study of cytomegalovirus exposure and HLA in healthy donors. Generated by immunoSEQ multiplex PCR, the TCRdb table keeps only in-frame clones and is missing some. The sample lists 45,000 to 65,000 clones; roughly nine tenths were seen once. The sample taken for sequencing was PBMCs. These receptors were obtained from a woman between 18 and 29 years old in good health and CMV-seropositive. Both conserved end residues are trimmed from each CDR3. D genes are given only for firm matches.

J gene: TRBJ2-6
V gene: TRBV9
D gene: TRBD2
CDR3 protein: ASSVVAGGPGANVLT

J gene: TRBJ1-1
V gene: TRBV5-6
D gene: .
CDR3 protein: ASSSGDNTEAF

J gene: TRBJ1-6
V gene: TRBV6-1
D gene: .
CDR3 protein: ASSEVQTGGSPLH

J gene: TRBJ2-7
V gene: TRBV4-1
D gene: TRBD1
CDR3 protein: ASSQSTGQGFEQY

J gene: TRBJ2-1
V gene: TRBV6-5
D gene: .
CDR3 protein: ASSYSKLAREF

J gene: TRBJ1-1
V gene: TRBV9
D gene: TRBD1
CDR3 protein: ASSPRGGQGSFAEAF

J gene: TRBJ2-7
V gene: TRBV6-1
D gene: .
CDR3 protein: ASRRISTTTYEQY

J gene: TRBJ1-5
V gene: TRBV13
D gene: TRBD1
CDR3 protein: ASSSAGTGERGGQPQH

J gene: TRBJ1-2
V gene: TRBV19
D gene: TRBD1
CDR3 protein: ASSIPTGGFSGYT

J gene: TRBJ2-7
V gene: TRBV19
D gene: .
CDR3 protein: ASSPLQGEQY

J gene: TRBJ2-3
V gene: TRBV5-1
D gene: TRBD2
CDR3 protein: ASSWGTSGEADTQY

J gene: TRBJ2-3
V gene: TRBV6-1
D gene: .
CDR3 protein: ASSESGDTQY

J gene: TRBJ1-4
V gene: TRBV6-5
D gene: .
CDR3 protein: ASSYSISATNEKLF

J gene: TRBJ2-4
V gene: TRBV28
D gene: .
CDR3 protein: ASSWRGGGKNIQY

J gene: TRBJ2-7
V gene: TRBV19
D gene: TRBD2
CDR3 protein: ASRPGGQSYEQY

J gene: TRBJ2-3
V gene: TRBV28
D gene: TRBD2
CDR3 protein: ASSLFGLADPIATDTQY

J gene: TRBJ1-2
V gene: TRBV5-1
D gene: TRBD1
CDR3 protein: ASSLLPDRANYGYT